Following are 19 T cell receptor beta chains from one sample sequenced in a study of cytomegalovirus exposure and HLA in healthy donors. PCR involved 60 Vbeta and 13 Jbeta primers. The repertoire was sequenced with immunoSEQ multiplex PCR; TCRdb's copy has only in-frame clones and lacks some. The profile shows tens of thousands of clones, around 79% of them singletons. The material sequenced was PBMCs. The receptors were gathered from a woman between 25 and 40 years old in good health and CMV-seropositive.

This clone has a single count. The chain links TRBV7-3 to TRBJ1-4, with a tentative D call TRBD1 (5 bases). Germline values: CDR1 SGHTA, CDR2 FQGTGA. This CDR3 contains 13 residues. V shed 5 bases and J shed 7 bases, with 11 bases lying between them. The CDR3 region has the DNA TGTGCCAGCAGCCCCCGGAGGGGTGAAAAACTGTTTTTT. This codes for CASSPRRGEKLFF.

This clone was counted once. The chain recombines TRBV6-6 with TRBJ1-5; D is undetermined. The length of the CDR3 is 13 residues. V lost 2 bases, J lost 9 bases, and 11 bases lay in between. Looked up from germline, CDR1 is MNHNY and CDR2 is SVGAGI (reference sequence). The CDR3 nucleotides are TGTGCCAGCAGTTACGGAGGCCCCAGGCCCCAGCATTTT. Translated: CASSYGGPRPQHF.

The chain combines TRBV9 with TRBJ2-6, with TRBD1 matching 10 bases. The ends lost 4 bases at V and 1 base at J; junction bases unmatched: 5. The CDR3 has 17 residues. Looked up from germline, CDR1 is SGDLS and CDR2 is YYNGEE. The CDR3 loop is CASSPTGGASGANVLTF. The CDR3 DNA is TGTGCCAGCAGCCCGACAGGGGGCGCTTCTGGGGCCAACGTCCTGACTTTC.

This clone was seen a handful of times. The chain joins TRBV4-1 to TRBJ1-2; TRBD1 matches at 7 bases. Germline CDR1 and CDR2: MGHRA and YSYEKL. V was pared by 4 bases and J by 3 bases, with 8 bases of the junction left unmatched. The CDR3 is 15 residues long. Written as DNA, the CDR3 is TGCGCCAGCAGCCCCGAGCAACAGGGGCACTATGGCTACACCTTC. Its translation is CASSPEQQGHYGYTF.

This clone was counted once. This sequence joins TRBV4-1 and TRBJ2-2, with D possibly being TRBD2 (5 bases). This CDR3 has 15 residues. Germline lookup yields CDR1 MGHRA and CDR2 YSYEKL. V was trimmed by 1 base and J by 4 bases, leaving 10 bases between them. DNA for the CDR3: TGCGCCAGCAGCCAAGTGGGAGTGAGCACCGGGGAGCTGTTTTTT. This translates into CASSQVGVSTGELFF.

The CDR3 DNA follows: TGTGCCGGAGGAGGGTACCTATCGCGCGAGCAGTACTTC. Translated: CAGGGYLSREQYF. The chain carries TRBV30 and TRBJ2-7; possible D gene TRBD2, 6 bases. Germline CDR1 GTSNPN, CDR2 SVGIG (reference sequence). Trimming shortened V by 8 bases and J by 6 bases, and 20 bases separated the two germline ends. CDR3 length equals 13 residues.

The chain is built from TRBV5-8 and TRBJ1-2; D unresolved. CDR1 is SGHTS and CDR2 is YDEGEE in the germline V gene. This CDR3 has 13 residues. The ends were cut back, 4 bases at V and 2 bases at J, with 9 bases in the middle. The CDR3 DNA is TGTGCCAGCAGCCTTGACGGGAACTATGGCTACACCTTC. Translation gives CASSLDGNYGYTF.

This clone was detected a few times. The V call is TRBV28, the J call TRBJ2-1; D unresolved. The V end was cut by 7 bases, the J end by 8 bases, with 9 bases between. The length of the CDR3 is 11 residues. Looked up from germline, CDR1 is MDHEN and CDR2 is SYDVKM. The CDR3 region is CASTYVYEQFF. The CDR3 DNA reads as TGTGCCAGCACTTATGTGTATGAGCAGTTCTTC. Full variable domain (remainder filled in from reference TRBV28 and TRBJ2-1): DVKVTQSSRYLVKRTGEKVFLECVQDMDHENMFWYRQDPGLGLRLIYFSYDVKMKEKGDIPEGYSVSREKKERFSLILESASTNQTSMYLCASTYVYEQFFGPGTRLTVL.

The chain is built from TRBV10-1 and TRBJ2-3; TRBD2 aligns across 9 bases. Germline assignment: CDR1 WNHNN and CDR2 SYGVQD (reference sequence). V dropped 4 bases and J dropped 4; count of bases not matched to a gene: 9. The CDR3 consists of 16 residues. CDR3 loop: CASSVGSGRSADTQYF. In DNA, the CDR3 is TGCGCCAGCAGTGTTGGTAGCGGGAGAAGCGCAGATACGCAGTATTTT.

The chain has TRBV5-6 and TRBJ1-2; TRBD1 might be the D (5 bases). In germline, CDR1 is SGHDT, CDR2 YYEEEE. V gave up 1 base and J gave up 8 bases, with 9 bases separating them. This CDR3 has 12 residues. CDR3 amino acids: CASSLQGMGYTF. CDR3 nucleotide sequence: TGTGCCAGCAGCTTGCAGGGAATGGGCTACACCTTC.

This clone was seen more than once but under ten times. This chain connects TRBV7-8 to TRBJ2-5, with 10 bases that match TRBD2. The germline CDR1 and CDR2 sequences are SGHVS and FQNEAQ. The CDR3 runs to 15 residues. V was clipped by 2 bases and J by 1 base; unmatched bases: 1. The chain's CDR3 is CASSLRTSGQETQYF. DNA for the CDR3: TGTGCCAGCAGCTTACGGACTAGCGGCCAAGAGACCCAGTACTTC.

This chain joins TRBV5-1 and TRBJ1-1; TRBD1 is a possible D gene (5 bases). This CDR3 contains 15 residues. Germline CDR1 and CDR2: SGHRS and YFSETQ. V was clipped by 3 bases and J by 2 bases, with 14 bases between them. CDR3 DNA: TGCGCCAGCAGCTCCGCGGGGACCGGAAACACTGAAGCTTTCTTT. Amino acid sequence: CASSSAGTGNTEAFF.

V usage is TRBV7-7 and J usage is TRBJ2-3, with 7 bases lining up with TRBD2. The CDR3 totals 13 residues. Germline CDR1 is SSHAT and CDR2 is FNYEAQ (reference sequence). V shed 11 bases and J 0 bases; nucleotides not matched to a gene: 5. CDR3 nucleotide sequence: TGTGCCGTAGCGGGTTCTAGCACAGATACGCAGTATTTT. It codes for CAVAGSSTDTQYF. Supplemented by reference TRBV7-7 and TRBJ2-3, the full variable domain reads GAGVSQSPRYKVTKRGQDVTLRCDPISSHATLYWYQQALGQGPEFLTYFNYEAQPDKSGLPSDRFSAERPEGSISTLTIQRTEQRDSAMYRCAVAGSSTDTQYFGPGTRLTVL.

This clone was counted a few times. CDR3 sequence: CASRDTRQGDTEAFF. CDR3 DNA sequence: TGTGCCAGCAGAGATACTCGACAGGGGGACACTGAAGCTTTCTTT. The rearrangement uses TRBV6-4 and TRBJ1-1; 9 bases are a match to TRBD1. This CDR3 contains 15 residues. V lost 6 bases and J lost 3; bases outside the gene matches: 8. Germline V gene data show CDR1 as MRHNA and CDR2 as SNTAGT.

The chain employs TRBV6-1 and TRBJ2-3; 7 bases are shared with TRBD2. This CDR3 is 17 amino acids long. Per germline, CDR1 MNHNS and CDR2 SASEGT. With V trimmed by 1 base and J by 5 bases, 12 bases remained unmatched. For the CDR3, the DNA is TGTGCCAGCAGTGAAGGGGGCGGGAGAGCTCGGGGAGATACGCAGTATTTT. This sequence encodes CASSEGGGRARGDTQYF.

In DNA, the CDR3 is TGTGCCAGCAGTCGTCTACAAGAGACCCAGTACTTC. The encoded protein is CASSRLQETQYF. The rearrangement links TRBV6-1 to TRBJ2-5; D unresolved. In germline, CDR1 is MNHNS, CDR2 SASEGT. V dropped 5 bases and J dropped 2 bases, with 6 bases sitting between them. This CDR3 comprises 12 residues.

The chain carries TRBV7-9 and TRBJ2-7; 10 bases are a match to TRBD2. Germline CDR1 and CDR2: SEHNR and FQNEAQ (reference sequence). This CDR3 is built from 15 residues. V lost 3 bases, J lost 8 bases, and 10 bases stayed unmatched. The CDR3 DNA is TGTGCCAGCAGCTTGGTCGAGCGGGAGGGCCCCAAGCAGTACTTC. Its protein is CASSLVEREGPKQYF. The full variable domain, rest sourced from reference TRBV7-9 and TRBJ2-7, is DTGVSQNPRHKITKRGQNVTFRCDPISEHNRLYWYRQTLGQGPEFLTYFQNEAQLEKSRLLSDRFSAERPKGSFSTLEIQRTEQGDSAMYLCASSLVEREGPKQYFGPGTRLTVT.

CDR3 loop: CASSAGGGYQPQHF. The CDR3 nucleotides read TGTGCCAGCAGCGCCGGGGGGGGCTATCAGCCCCAGCATTTT. The V call is TRBV9, the J call TRBJ1-5, with D maybe TRBD1 (6 bases). V lost 3 bases, J lost 5 bases, and 12 bases lay in between. Looked up from germline, CDR1 is SGDLS and CDR2 is YYNGEE. This CDR3 is 14 amino acids long.

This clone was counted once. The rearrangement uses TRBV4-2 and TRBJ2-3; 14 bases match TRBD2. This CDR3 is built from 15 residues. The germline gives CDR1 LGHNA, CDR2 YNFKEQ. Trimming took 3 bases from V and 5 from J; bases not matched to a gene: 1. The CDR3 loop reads CASSQGLAGVDTQYF. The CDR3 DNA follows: TGTGCCAGCAGCCAGGGACTAGCGGGGGTAGATACGCAGTATTTT.